The rows below give T cell receptor beta chains drawn from one sample of a study of technical replicates of blood from several donors. This table comes from immunoSEQ multiplex PCR, and its TCRdb copy is limited to in-frame clones, with some not included. The sample comprises approximately 65,000 clones, approximately 83% of which are singletons, and about 5.5% rests with the top ten. The sequenced sample was PBMCs. These receptors were obtained from a human donor in good health. Some clones in this sample may be carry-over from other donors' samples. CDR3s include the opening cysteine and the closing phenylalanine or tryptophan. A D gene is named only where the DNA matches it firmly. Only some rows state a clone size, as once, few, many or a class for expanded clones.

d_gene	v_gene	abundance	j_gene	CDR3nt	CDR3aa
NA	TRBV7-9	NA	TRBJ2-7	TGTGCCAGCAGCTTCCAGGACAGACACTACGAGCAGTACTTC	CASSFQDRHYEQYF
TRBD1	TRBV7-2	NA	TRBJ1-5	TGTGCCAGCAGCCCCGGGACAGGGAGAAATCAGCCCCAGCATTTT	CASSPGTGRNQPQHF
TRBD1	TRBV27	NA	TRBJ1-6	TGTGCCAGCAGTTTTATAGTCCCGGTACAGGGGAATTCACCCCTCCACTTT	CASSFIVPVQGNSPLHF
TRBD2	TRBV5-1	NA	TRBJ2-3	TGCGCCAGCAGCGGATTTATGGGACTAGTGGGGGGGGGACCCTACACAGATACGCAGTATTTT	CASSGFMGLVGGGPYTDTQYF
NA	TRBV7-3	NA	TRBJ2-5	TGTGCCAGCAGCTTAGTGGGGGGAGAGACCCAGTACTTC	CASSLVGGETQYF
TRBD2	TRBV2	NA	TRBJ2-5	TGTGCCAGCAGTTTTAGCGGGAGGGTTGAGACCCAGTACTTC	CASSFSGRVETQYF
NA	TRBV6-5	NA	TRBJ2-4	TGTGCCAGCAGTGCCGAGGGACTAGCCAAAAACATTCAGTACTTC	CASSAEGLAKNIQYF
NA	TRBV7-2	NA	TRBJ2-1	TGTGCCAGCAGCTTACGGCGGGCTGGGGGCTTTGGAAGGTACAATGAGCAGTTCTTC	CASSLRRAGGFGRYNEQFF
TRBD2	TRBV2	NA	TRBJ2-5	TGTGCCAGCAGTGAGAGGACTAGCGGGAGGTTTGGGGGCACCCAGTACTTC	CASSERTSGRFGGTQYF
TRBD1	TRBV7-6	NA	TRBJ1-2	TGTGCCAGCAGCAGTGGACAGGGGGTTAACTATGGCTACACCTTC	CASSSGQGVNYGYTF
NA	TRBV19	NA	TRBJ2-5	TGTGCCAGTAGTACTCCAGGGGTAGAGACCCAGTACTTC	CASSTPGVETQYF
TRBD1	TRBV27	once	TRBJ1-6	TGTGCCAGCAGTCCCGTTGCGACAGGGGGTATCTCACCCCTCCACTTT	CASSPVATGGISPLHF
NA	TRBV4-1	NA	TRBJ2-5	TGCGCCAGCAGCCAGGGGTGGCGGGATTCCGAGACCCAGTACTTC	CASSQGWRDSETQYF
NA	TRBV2	NA	TRBJ2-2	TGTGCCAGCAGACCTCGGGTTAACACCGGGGAGCTGTTTTTT	CASRPRVNTGELFF
TRBD1	TRBV27	NA	TRBJ1-2	TGTGCCAGCAGTGCGGACAGGGTCGCGACTAACTATGGCTACACCTTC	CASSADRVATNYGYTF
NA	TRBV18	NA	TRBJ1-2	TGTGCCAGCTCCGAGCGACAGAGCTATGGCTACACCTTC	CASSERQSYGYTF
NA	TRBV4-1	NA	TRBJ2-1	TGCGCCAGCAGCCATGAACTAGCTCCCGAGCAGTTCTTC	CASSHELAPEQFF
NA	TRBV5-8	NA	TRBJ2-2	TGTGCCAGCACCCCCCTGGGCAGGGGAGACACCGGGGAGCTGTTTTTT	CASTPLGRGDTGELFF
TRBD1	TRBV7-9	once	TRBJ1-2	TGTGCCAGCAGCTGGGGACAGGGATCCGGGAACTATGGCTACACCTTC	CASSWGQGSGNYGYTF
TRBD1	TRBV30	NA	TRBJ2-5	TGTGCCTGGAACCCAGGGGGAGAGACCCAGTACTTC	CAWNPGGETQYF
TRBD1	TRBV7-2	NA	TRBJ2-7	TGTGCCAGCAGCTTATATCAGGGGGCCTACGAGCAGTACTTC	CASSLYQGAYEQYF